The source of this TCR beta chain is a study of CD8+CD57+ T cells in acquired aplastic anemia. Study summary: Each DNA sample taken from sorted CD4+ and CD8+ cells came to about 3 ug on average.

This clonotype was found many times. Its antigen is not known. The use of genomic DNA as template underpinned the TCR beta VDJ and CDR3 profiling. TCRdb analysed the reads with MiXCR anew, one entry per CDR3 protein. The table lists hundreds of thousands of distinct CDR3 sequences, 55% to 70% of them singletons. The CDR3 covers 12 residues. Germline V CDR1 and CDR2: DFQATT, SNEGSKA (reference sequence). Trimming shortened V by 3 bases and J by 5 bases, and 10 bases separated the two germline ends. Study-wide points: The same twenty-nine CD8+ CDR3 sequences occurred in patients and in controls.

Sequencing used sorted CD4+, CD8+, or CD8+CD57+ T cells (not recorded which) from PBMCs. This TCR came from a human donor in good health, serving as a control. The chain combines TRBV20-1 with TRBJ1-1; TRBD1 might be the D (5 bases). CDR3 region: CSARGQWTEAFF. The CDR3 bases are TGCAGTGCTAGGGGGCAGTGGACTGAAGCTTTCTTT.